These 32 T cell receptor beta chains came from one sample sequenced in a study of cytomegalovirus exposure and HLA in healthy donors. PCR was performed using 60 Vbeta and 13 Jbeta primers. Clones were sequenced by immunoSEQ multiplex PCR, and TCRdb holds only the in-frame ones, with some missing. The sample data list some 160,000 clones. Sequencing was done on a sample of PBMCs. The receptors stem from a man aged 30 to 45 in good health and CMV-seronegative.

V is TRBV2 and J is TRBJ2-7; a possible D gene is TRBD1 (6 bases). CDR1 and CDR2 (germline): SNHLY, FYNNEI. Trimming cost V 4 bases and J 3 bases, with 16 bases left between them. This CDR3 contains 15 residues. The CDR3 sequence is CASSVRQGLYYEQYF. As DNA, the CDR3 is TGTGCCAGCAGTGTAAGGCAGGGGCTTTACTACGAGCAGTACTTC.

The chain employs TRBV19 and TRBJ1-3; 7 bases match TRBD1. The CDR3 runs to 14 residues. Germline lookup yields CDR1 LNHDA and CDR2 SQIVND (reference sequence). The trim removed 4 bases at V and 8 bases at J, leaving 8 bases unmatched. The CDR3 sequence: CASSTSGTVHTIYF. In DNA form, the CDR3 reads TGTGCCAGTAGTACCTCCGGGACAGTCCACACCATATATTTT. Supplemented by reference TRBV19 and TRBJ1-3, the full variable domain reads DGGITQSPKYLFRKEGQNVTLSCEQNLNHDAMYWYRQDPGQGLRLIYYSQIVNDFQKGDIAEGYSVSREKKESFPLTVTSAQKNPTAFYLCASSTSGTVHTIYFGEGSWLTVV.

The chain couples TRBV10-1 to TRBJ2-1; 7 nucleotides agree with TRBD1. There are 15 residues in the CDR3. J was trimmed by 0 bases and V by 9 bases; bases with no gene match: 8. Germline V gene data show CDR1 as WNHNN and CDR2 as SYGVQD (reference sequence). Here the CDR3 DNA reads TGCGCCAGAGACAGGGTTCCTAGCTCCTACAATGAGCAGTTCTTC. It encodes CARDRVPSSYNEQFF.

The gene calls are TRBV5-4 and TRBJ2-3; D may be TRBD2 (6 bases). V dropped 4 bases and J dropped 0 bases, with 15 bases sitting between them. CDR1 is SGHNT, CDR2 YYREEE, per germline (reference sequence). The CDR3 runs to 16 residues. This chain's CDR3 is CASSRLVADSTDTQYF. For the CDR3, the DNA is TGTGCCAGCAGCCGTTTAGTAGCGGACAGCACAGATACGCAGTATTTT.

The CDR3 loop reads CASRRGSGSAEKLFF. The CDR3 DNA reads as TGTGCCAGTAGAAGGGGGTCAGGGAGTGCTGAAAAACTGTTTTTT. The chain carries TRBV19 and TRBJ1-4, with D maybe TRBD1 (6 bases). CDR1 and CDR2 (germline): LNHDA, SQIVND (reference sequence). The CDR3 totals 15 residues. Trimming pared 6 bases from V and 7 bases from J, leaving 18 bases between. Full variable domain (remainder filled in from reference TRBV19 and TRBJ1-4): DGGITQSPKYLFRKEGQNVTLSCEQNLNHDAMYWYRQDPGQGLRLIYYSQIVNDFQKGDIAEGYSVSREKKESFPLTVTSAQKNPTAFYLCASRRGSGSAEKLFFGSGTQLSVL.

The V gene is TRBV2, the J gene TRBJ2-5; 9 bases line up with TRBD2. The junction had 10 bases not matched to a gene; V was cut back by 6 bases and J by 2 bases. The germline CDR1 and CDR2 sequences are SNHLY and FYNNEI. The CDR3 loop spans 16 amino acids. CDR3 sequence reads: CASRGPAGGSQETQYF. Written as DNA, the CDR3 is TGTGCCAGCAGGGGTCCCGCGGGAGGGTCTCAAGAGACCCAGTACTTC.

This chain connects TRBV28 to TRBJ1-5; D gene unclear. V gave up 3 bases and J gave up 7 bases, with 16 bases separating them. The CDR3 sequence is 15 residues long. Germline CDR1 MDHEN, CDR2 SYDVKM. This CDR3 is CASSFGSRGGQPQHF. DNA of the CDR3: TGTGCCAGCAGTTTCGGTTCCCGGGGAGGACAGCCCCAGCATTTT. Full variable domain (outside the CDR3, taken from reference TRBV28 and TRBJ1-5): DVKVTQSSRYLVKRTGEKVFLECVQDMDHENMFWYRQDPGLGLRLIYFSYDVKMKEKGDIPEGYSVSREKKERFSLILESASTNQTSMYLCASSFGSRGGQPQHFGDGTRLSIL.

The chain combines TRBV18 with TRBJ2-3; 9 nucleotides line up with TRBD2. V was pared by 3 bases and J by 0 bases, with 7 bases of the junction left unmatched. The CDR3 has 17 residues. Germline CDR1 reads KGHSH; CDR2 reads LQKENI. The CDR3 DNA is TGTGCCAGCTCACCTAGTACTAGCGGGTCGAGCACAGATACGCAGTATTTT. Translated: CASSPSTSGSSTDTQYF. Variable domain in full (rest from reference TRBV18 and TRBJ2-3): NAGVMQNPRHLVRRRGQEARLRCSPMKGHSHVYWYRQLPEEGLKFMVYLQKENIIDESGMPKERFSAEFPKEGPSILRIQQVVRGDSAAYFCASSPSTSGSSTDTQYFGPGTRLTVL.

V usage is TRBV2 and J usage is TRBJ2-6; 8 bases are shared with TRBD1. The V and J ends lost 4 bases and 0 bases, in that order; junction bases with no gene match: 2. Per the germline V gene, CDR1 is SNHLY and CDR2 is FYNNEI. This CDR3 has 16 residues. The CDR3 DNA is TGTGCCAGCAGTGGACAGGGGCCCTCTGGGGCCAACGTCCTGACTTTC. This gives the protein CASSGQGPSGANVLTF.

This sequence joins TRBV6-5 and TRBJ1-4; tentative D call: TRBD1 (6 bases). Trimming took 2 bases from V and 3 from J, leaving 10 bases between them. In germline, CDR1 is MNHEY, CDR2 SVGAGI. The CDR3 is 15 residues long. CDR3 sequence (DNA): TGTGCCAGCAGTTACAATCAGGGGTCTAATGAAAAACTGTTTTTT. It encodes CASSYNQGSNEKLFF.

This sequence joins TRBV6-5 and TRBJ2-5; D perhaps matches TRBD2 (7 bases). Trimming left V 0 bases short and J 7 bases short, with 15 bases between. The CDR3 consists of 15 residues. Germline V gene lookup returns CDR1 MNHEY and CDR2 SVGAGI. DNA for the CDR3: TGTGCCAGCAGTTACTCGAGGCGAAGGGGGGGGACCCAGTACTTC. Its protein is CASSYSRRRGGTQYF.

The chain couples TRBV10-3 to TRBJ2-7, with D perhaps TRBD2 (5 bases). This CDR3 contains 14 residues. V was cut by 2 bases and J by 5 bases, with 13 bases left in between. From germline, CDR1 is ENHRY and CDR2 SYGVKD. The CDR3 reads CAISEGFGGDEQYF. As DNA, the CDR3 is TGTGCCATCAGTGAGGGGTTTGGAGGCGACGAGCAGTACTTC.

The rearrangement joins TRBV5-4 to TRBJ2-7; D might be TRBD2 (5 bases). The CDR3 runs to 12 residues. The V end was cut by 4 bases, the J end by 7 bases, with 12 bases between. CDR1 is SGHNT and CDR2 is YYREEE in the germline V gene (reference sequence). The CDR3 DNA reads as TGTGCCAGCAGCCCGCCTCGAGGGGAGCAGTACTTC. The encoded protein is CASSPPRGEQYF.

The chain links TRBV5-1 to TRBJ2-7; maybe TRBD2 (5 bases). The CDR3 spans 14 residues. Trimming cost V 3 bases and J 7 bases, with 17 bases left between them. Germline CDR1 reads SGHRS; CDR2 reads YFSETQ. The CDR3 spells CASSSSPASGEQYF. For the CDR3, the DNA is TGCGCCAGCAGCTCGAGCCCCGCCTCGGGAGAGCAGTACTTC.

The CDR3 nucleotides read TGTGCCAGCAGCCCCGGTTCCGGACAGGGGAACACTGAAGCTTTCTTT. It is translated as CASSPGSGQGNTEAFF. This chain links TRBV11-3 with TRBJ1-1; 8 bases line up with TRBD1. CDR3 length equals 16 residues. Germline loops: CDR1 SGHNT, CDR2 YENEEA. Losses at the gene ends were 5 bases for V and 1 base for J; bases not matched to a gene: 9. The full variable domain, in which reference TRBV11-3 and TRBJ1-1 provide the parts outside the CDR3, is EAGVVQSPRYKIIEKKQPVAFWCNPISGHNTLYWYLQNLGQGPELLIRYENEEAVDDSQLPKDRFSAERLKGVDSTLKIQPAELGDSAVYLCASSPGSGQGNTEAFFGQGTRLTVV.

The rearrangement uses TRBV19 and TRBJ2-7, with 11 positions matching TRBD1. The CDR3 has 15 residues. Germline V gene lookup returns CDR1 LNHDA and CDR2 SQIVND (reference sequence). With V trimmed by 7 bases and J by 8 bases, 13 bases remained unmatched. The DNA of the CDR3 is TGTGCCAGTACCGCCCGCTGGGACAGGGGGAACAAGCAGTACTTC. Its protein product is CASTARWDRGNKQYF.

The rearrangement links TRBV6-6 to TRBJ2-1; 10 nucleotides agree with TRBD2. The CDR3 sequence is 13 residues long. V lost 4 bases and J lost 6; bases outside the gene matches: 0. Germline V gives CDR1 MNHNY, CDR2 SVGAGI (reference sequence). CDR3 sequence reads: CASSWTSGNEQFF. In DNA, the CDR3 is TGTGCCAGCAGTTGGACTAGCGGCAATGAGCAGTTCTTC.

The rearrangement uses TRBV5-4 and TRBJ2-5, with 7 positions matching TRBD2. V shed 2 bases, J shed 5 bases, and the junction held 3 bases outside the gene matches. The CDR3 runs 13 residues. In germline, CDR1 is SGHNT, CDR2 YYREEE (reference sequence). The CDR3 sequence: CASSLRGEETQYF. CDR3 DNA: TGTGCCAGCAGCTTACGGGGGGAGGAGACCCAGTACTTC.

The V call is TRBV9, the J call TRBJ2-5; D not resolved. The CDR3 sequence is 13 residues long. The V and J ends lost 0 bases and 0 bases respectively, with 3 bases between them. Germline V gene lookup returns CDR1 SGDLS and CDR2 YYNGEE. This CDR3 reads CASSVANQETQYF. The CDR3 DNA reads as TGTGCCAGCAGCGTAGCCAACCAAGAGACCCAGTACTTC.

The chain combines TRBV5-1 with TRBJ1-1, with 10 bases aligning to TRBD1. The ends lost 0 bases at V and 6 bases at J; junction bases unmatched: 8. Per germline, CDR1 SGHRS and CDR2 YFSETQ. The CDR3 extends over 16 amino acids. For the CDR3, the DNA is TGCGCCAGCAGCTTGGAATTGGGACAGGGGCAGGCTGAAGCTTTCTTT. As protein: CASSLELGQGQAEAFF.

The rearrangement links TRBV11-3 to TRBJ1-2; TRBD1 might be the D (5 bases). The CDR3 contains 15 residues. The ends were cut back, 4 bases at V and 1 base at J, with 13 bases in the middle. CDR1 SGHNT and CDR2 YENEEA come from the germline V gene. The CDR3 coding sequence is TGTGCCAGCAGCTCCAGGGTGAAGGGTAACTATGGCTACACCTTC. It codes for CASSSRVKGNYGYTF.

V is TRBV5-1 and J is TRBJ2-5; 11 nucleotides agree with TRBD2. The J call may be faulty, since TRBJ2-7 better matches the DNA end. Germline lookup yields CDR1 SGHRS and CDR2 YFSETQ. This CDR3 is built from 15 residues. The CDR3 nucleotides read TGCGCCAGCAGCTCCGGGACTAGCGGTACCTACGAGCAGTACTTC. Translating gives CASSSGTSGTYEQYF.

This chain joins TRBV6-4 and TRBJ1-3; D call uncertain. The germline V gene encodes CDR1 MRHNA and CDR2 SNTAGT. Trimming cost V 10 bases and J 0 bases, with 13 bases left between them. CDR3 length: 14 residues. CDR3 protein: CATPQDYSGNTIYF. The CDR3 bases are TGTGCCACACCACAAGATTACTCTGGAAACACCATATATTTT.

The chain recombines TRBV28 with TRBJ2-2; maybe TRBD1 (5 bases). Germline-derived CDR1 and CDR2 are MDHEN and SYDVKM. This CDR3 is built from 14 residues. The V gene lost 5 bases and the J gene lost 5 bases, with 12 bases spanning the gap. CDR3 region: CASSTGYGTGELFF. CDR3 coding DNA: TGTGCCAGCAGTACAGGCTATGGGACCGGGGAGCTGTTTTTT.

The chain carries TRBV4-1 and TRBJ2-3; a possible D gene is TRBD1 (5 bases). The CDR3 contains 15 residues. V was cut by 1 base and J by 0 bases, with 8 bases left in between. Germline V CDR1 and CDR2: MGHRA, YSYEKL. DNA of the CDR3: TGCGCCAGCAGCCAAGCTGGACAAAGCACAGATACGCAGTATTTT. Protein product: CASSQAGQSTDTQYF.

V and J are TRBV29-1 and TRBJ2-5, with D tentatively TRBD1 (6 bases). Matching the DNA end better, TRBJ2-7 makes the J call doubtful. Germline CDR1 and CDR2: SQVTM and ANQGSEA. CDR3 length equals 13 residues. The DNA for the CDR3 is TGCAGCGTTGGCGACAGGATCAAGTACGAGCAGTACTTC. Translated: CSVGDRIKYEQYF.

The J gene is TRBJ2-1, the V gene TRBV18; a weak D match, TRBD1 (6 bases). The CDR3 extends over 15 amino acids. V was shortened by 2 bases and J by 4 bases, with 12 bases between the two germline ends. CDR1 is KGHSH and CDR2 is LQKENI in the germline V gene. As DNA, the CDR3 is TGTGCCAGCTCACCAGGACAGAATGTTTACAATGAGCAGTTCTTC. Translation gives CASSPGQNVYNEQFF.

The genes are TRBV4-2 and TRBJ2-3; TRBD1 is a possible D gene (5 bases). From germline, CDR1 is LGHNA and CDR2 YNFKEQ. The CDR3 runs to 14 residues. The ends were cut back, 2 bases at V and 0 bases at J, with 6 bases in the middle. CDR3 nucleotides: TGTGCCAGCAGCCAAAGGGGAAGCACAGATACGCAGTATTTT. This codes for CASSQRGSTDTQYF.

The chain links TRBV6-5 to TRBJ1-6; no clear D gene. In germline, CDR1 is MNHEY, CDR2 SVGAGI. This CDR3 has 15 residues. V was cut by 0 bases and J by 9 bases, with 12 bases left in between. CDR3 residues: CASSYSDTFPSPLHF. Written as DNA, the CDR3 is TGTGCCAGCAGTTACTCCGACACATTCCCTTCACCCCTCCACTTT.

This chain joins TRBV7-2 and TRBJ1-3; TRBD1 aligns across 8 bases. The CDR3 sequence is 14 residues long. CDR1 is SGHTA and CDR2 is FQGNSA in the germline V gene. Unmatched junction bases numbered 0, after V lost 3 bases and J lost 2 bases. CDR3 nucleotide sequence: TGTGCCAGCAGCTTGGACAGGGCTGGAAACACCATATATTTT. Residues: CASSLDRAGNTIYF.

The rearrangement uses TRBV27 and TRBJ2-7; TRBD2 agrees at 7 bases. CDR3 size: 13 residues. With 6 bases clipped from V and 0 bases from J, the junction kept 2 bases outside the gene matches. Germline V lookup: CDR1 MNHEY, CDR2 SMNVEV (reference sequence). CDR3 DNA: TGTGCCAGCAGCGGGAGGAGCTCCTACGAGCAGTACTTC. This gives the protein CASSGRSSYEQYF.

The chain has TRBV5-4 and TRBJ1-1; D might be TRBD1 (6 bases). Germline CDR1 is SGHNT and CDR2 is YYREEE (reference sequence). Deletions cut 1 base from V and 1 base from J, with 8 bases between. The CDR3 is made up of 14 amino acids. CDR3 bases: TGTGCCAGCAGCTTGCAGGGGCAGAACACTGAAGCTTTCTTT. It translates to CASSLQGQNTEAFF.